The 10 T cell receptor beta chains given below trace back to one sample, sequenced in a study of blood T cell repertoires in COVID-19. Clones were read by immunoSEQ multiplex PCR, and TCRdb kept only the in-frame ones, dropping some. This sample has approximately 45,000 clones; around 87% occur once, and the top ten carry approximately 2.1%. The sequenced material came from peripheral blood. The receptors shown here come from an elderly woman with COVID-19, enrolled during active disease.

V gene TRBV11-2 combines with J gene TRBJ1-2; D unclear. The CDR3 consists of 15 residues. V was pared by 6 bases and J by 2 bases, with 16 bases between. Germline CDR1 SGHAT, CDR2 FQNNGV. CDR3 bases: TGTGCCAGCAGTGCCTCTCACGGACTCAACTATGGCTACACCTTC. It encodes CASSASHGLNYGYTF.

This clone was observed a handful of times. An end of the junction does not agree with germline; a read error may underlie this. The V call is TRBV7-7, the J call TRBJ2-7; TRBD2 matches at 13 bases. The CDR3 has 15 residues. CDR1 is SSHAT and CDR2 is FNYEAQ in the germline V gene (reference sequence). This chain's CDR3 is CASSLDGLAGAEQYF. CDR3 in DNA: TGTGCTAGCAGCTTAGATGGACTAGCGGGAGCCGAGCAGTACTTC.

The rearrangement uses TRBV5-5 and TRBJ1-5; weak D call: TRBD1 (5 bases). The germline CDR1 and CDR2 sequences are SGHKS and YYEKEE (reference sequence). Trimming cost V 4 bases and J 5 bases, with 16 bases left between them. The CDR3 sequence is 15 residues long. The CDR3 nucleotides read TGTGCCAGCAGCCCCCTTTGGGGGGGTTATCAGCCCCAGCATTTT. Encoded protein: CASSPLWGGYQPQHF.

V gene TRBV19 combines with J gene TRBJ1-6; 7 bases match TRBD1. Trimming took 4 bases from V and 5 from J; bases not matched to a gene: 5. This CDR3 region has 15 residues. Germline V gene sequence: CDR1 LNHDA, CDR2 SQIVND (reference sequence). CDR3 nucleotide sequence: TGTGCCAGTAGTAGCGGGGACAGACATAATTCACCCCTCCACTTT. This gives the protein CASSSGDRHNSPLHF.

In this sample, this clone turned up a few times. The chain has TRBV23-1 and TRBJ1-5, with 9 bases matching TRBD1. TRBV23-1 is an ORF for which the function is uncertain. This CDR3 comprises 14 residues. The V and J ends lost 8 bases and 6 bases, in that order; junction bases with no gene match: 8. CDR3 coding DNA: TGCGCCAGCGGGGGACAGGGCTTGGGTCAGCCCCAGCATTTT. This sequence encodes CASGGQGLGQPQHF.

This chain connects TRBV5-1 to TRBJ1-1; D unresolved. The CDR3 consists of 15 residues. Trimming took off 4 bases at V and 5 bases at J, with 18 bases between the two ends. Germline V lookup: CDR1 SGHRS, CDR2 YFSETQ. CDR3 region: CASSRKGPSGTEAFF. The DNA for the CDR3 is TGCGCCAGCAGCCGGAAAGGACCGTCGGGAACTGAAGCTTTCTTT.

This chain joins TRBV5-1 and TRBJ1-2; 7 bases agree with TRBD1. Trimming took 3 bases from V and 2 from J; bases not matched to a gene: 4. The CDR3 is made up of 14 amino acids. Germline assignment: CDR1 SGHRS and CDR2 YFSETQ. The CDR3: CASSSLTGNYGYTF. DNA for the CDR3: TGCGCCAGCAGCTCCCTGACAGGGAACTATGGCTACACCTTC.

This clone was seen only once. This chain's CDR3 is CASSRGSNQPQHF. The CDR3 coding sequence is TGTGCCAGCAGCCGGGGGAGCAATCAGCCCCAGCATTTT. The chain employs TRBV7-3 and TRBJ1-5, with D possibly TRBD1 on 5 matching bases. This CDR3 spans 13 amino acids. V shed 5 bases and J shed 1 base, with 6 bases lying between them. Germline values: CDR1 SGHTA, CDR2 FQGTGA.

For the CDR3, the DNA is TGCAGTGCTAGTCGGGGAGTTGGCACTGAAGCTTTCTTT. Amino acids: CSASRGVGTEAFF. This chain uses TRBV20-1 with TRBJ1-1; D unclear. V was cut by 3 bases and J by 4 bases, with 12 bases left in between. Germline values: CDR1 DFQATT, CDR2 SNEGSKA (reference sequence). The CDR3 runs 13 residues.

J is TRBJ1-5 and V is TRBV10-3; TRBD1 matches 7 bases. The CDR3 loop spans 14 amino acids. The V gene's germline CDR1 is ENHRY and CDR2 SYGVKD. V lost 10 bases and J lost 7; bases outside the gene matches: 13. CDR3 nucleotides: TGTGCCACCCAAACGACAGGGTTTAACCAGCCCCAGCATTTT. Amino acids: CATQTTGFNQPQHF.